This T cell receptor beta chain was sequenced for a study of blood T cell repertoires in COVID-19. Background on the study: Samples taken during acute and convalescent COVID-19 were collected in the United States, Italy and Spain. T cells, B-cell-depleted T cells, or PBMCs supplied cDNA or gDNA.

In the original processing: Amplification from reference gene primers served as the basis for estimated nucleated cell counts. The repertoire was sequenced with immunoSEQ multiplex PCR; TCRdb's copy has only in-frame clones and lacks some. V and J calls and clone size are copied from that table; D and trimming were computed from the DNA. The sample comprises roughly 71,000 clones, approximately 80% of which are singletons, and around a sixth rests with the top ten. CDR3 length: 15 amino acids. The germline V gene has CDR1 MDHEN and CDR2 SYDVKM. V shed 1 base, J shed 3 bases, and the junction held 1 base outside the gene matches.

The receptor was isolated from an older man who had recovered from COVID-19. The rearrangement uses TRBV28 and TRBJ2-3; 10 bases line up with TRBD2. Sequencing was done on a sample of peripheral blood. The CDR3 reads CASSLSAGGTDTQYF. Written as DNA, the CDR3 is TGTGCCAGCAGTTTATCAGCGGGGGGGACAGATACGCAGTATTTT.